Below, one T cell receptor (beta chain) is given with its context. TCRdb's copy holds only in-frame clones and misses some; the assay was immunoSEQ multiplex PCR. The sample lists some 94,000 clones, 91% occurring once. The data are from a study of T cell changes during pregnancy in multiple sclerosis. The CDR3 loop spans 16 amino acids. The junction had 10 bases not matched to a gene; V was cut back by 5 bases and J by 2 bases. Germline V gene data show CDR1 as SGDLS and CDR2 as YYNGEE. The source was peripheral blood, collected in the first trimester of pregnancy. The receptor comes from a female donor in good health, enrolled as a control in a pregnancy study. This chain links TRBV9 with TRBJ2-3; 8 bases fit TRBD2. DNA for the CDR3: TGTGCCAGCAGTCCTCTGGCGGGGGGAGTCACAGATACGCAGTATTTT. Translation: CASSPLAGGVTDTQYF.